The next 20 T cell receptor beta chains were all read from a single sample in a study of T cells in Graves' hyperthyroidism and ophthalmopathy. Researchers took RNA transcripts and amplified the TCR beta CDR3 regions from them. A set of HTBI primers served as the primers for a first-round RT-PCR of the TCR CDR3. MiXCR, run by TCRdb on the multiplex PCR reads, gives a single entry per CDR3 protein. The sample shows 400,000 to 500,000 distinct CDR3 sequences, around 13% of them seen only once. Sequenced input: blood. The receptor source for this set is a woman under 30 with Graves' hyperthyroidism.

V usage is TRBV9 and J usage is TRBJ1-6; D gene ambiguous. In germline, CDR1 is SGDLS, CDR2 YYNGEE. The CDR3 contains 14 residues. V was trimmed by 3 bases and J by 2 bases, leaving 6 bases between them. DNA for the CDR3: TGTGCCAGCAGCGAAGGAGCCTATAATTCACCCCTCCACTTT. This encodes CASSEGAYNSPLHF.

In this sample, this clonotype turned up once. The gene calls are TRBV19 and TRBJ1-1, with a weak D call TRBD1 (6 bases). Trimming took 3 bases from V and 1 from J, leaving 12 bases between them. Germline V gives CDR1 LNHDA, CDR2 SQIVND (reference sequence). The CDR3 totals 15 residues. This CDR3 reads CASSITGSPNTEAFF. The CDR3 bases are TGTGCCAGTAGTATTACAGGGAGTCCGAACACTGAAGCTTTCTTT.

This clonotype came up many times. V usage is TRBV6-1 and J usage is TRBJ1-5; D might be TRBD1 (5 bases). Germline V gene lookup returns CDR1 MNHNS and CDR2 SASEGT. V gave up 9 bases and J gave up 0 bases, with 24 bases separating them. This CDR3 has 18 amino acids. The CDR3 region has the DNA TGTGCCAGGGGATACGTGACAGCGTACAACTATAGCAATCAGCCCCAGCATTTT. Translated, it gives CARGYVTAYNYSNQPQHF.

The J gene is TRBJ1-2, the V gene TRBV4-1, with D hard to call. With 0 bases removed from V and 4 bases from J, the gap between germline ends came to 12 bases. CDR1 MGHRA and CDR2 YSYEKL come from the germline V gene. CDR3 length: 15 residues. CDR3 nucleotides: TGCGCCAGCAGCCAAGAAGGTCGGTTGATCTATGGCTACACCTTC. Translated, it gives CASSQEGRLIYGYTF.

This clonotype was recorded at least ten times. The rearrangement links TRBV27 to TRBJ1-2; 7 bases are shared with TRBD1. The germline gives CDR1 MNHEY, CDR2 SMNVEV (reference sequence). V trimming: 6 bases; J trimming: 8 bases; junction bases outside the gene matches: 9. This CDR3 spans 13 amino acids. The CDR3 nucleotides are TGTGCCAGCAGCGACAGGGAAAGGGCCGGCTACACCTTC. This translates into CASSDRERAGYTF.

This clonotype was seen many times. The CDR3 DNA reads TGTGCCAGCAGCCCAACTCGTTCGGGGGGGCAGCCCTACAATGAGCAGTTCTTC. Residues: CASSPTRSGGQPYNEQFF. The chain couples TRBV13 to TRBJ2-1, with 8 bases that match TRBD2. Germline assignment: CDR1 PRHDT and CDR2 FYEKMQ (reference sequence). The V and J ends lost 5 bases and 2 bases, in that order; junction bases with no gene match: 14. This CDR3 contains 18 residues.

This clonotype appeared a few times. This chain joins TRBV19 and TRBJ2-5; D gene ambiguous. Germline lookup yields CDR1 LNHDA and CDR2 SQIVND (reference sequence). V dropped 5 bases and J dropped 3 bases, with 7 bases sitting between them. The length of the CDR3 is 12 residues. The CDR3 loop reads CASSASEETQYF. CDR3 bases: TGTGCCAGTAGTGCGTCTGAAGAGACCCAGTACTTC.

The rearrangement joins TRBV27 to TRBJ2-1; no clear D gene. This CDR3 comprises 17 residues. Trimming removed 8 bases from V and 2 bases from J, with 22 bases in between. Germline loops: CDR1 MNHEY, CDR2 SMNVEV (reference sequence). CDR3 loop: CASLSIYRMETYNEQFF. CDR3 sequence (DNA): TGTGCCAGCCTCTCCATTTATCGGATGGAAACCTACAATGAGCAGTTCTTC.

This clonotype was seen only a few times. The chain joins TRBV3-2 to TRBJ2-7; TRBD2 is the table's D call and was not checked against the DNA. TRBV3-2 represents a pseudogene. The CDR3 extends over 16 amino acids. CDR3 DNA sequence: TGTGCCAGCAGCCACAGGACTAGCGGAAGCTCCTACGAGCAGTACTTC. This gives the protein CASSHRTSGSSYEQYF.

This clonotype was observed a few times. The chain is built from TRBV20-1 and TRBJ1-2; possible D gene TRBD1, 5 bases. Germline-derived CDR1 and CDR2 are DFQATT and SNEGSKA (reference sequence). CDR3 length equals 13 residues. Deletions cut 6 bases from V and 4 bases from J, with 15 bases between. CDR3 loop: CSAAPGLSYGYTF. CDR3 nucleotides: TGCAGTGCGGCCCCAGGGTTGAGCTATGGCTACACCTTC.

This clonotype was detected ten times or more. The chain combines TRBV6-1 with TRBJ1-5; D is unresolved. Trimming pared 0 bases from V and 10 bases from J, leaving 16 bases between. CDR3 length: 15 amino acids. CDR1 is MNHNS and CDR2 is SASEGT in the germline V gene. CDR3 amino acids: CASSEAGPDISPQHF. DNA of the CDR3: TGTGCCAGCAGTGAAGCGGGTCCTGACATCAGCCCCCAGCATTTT.

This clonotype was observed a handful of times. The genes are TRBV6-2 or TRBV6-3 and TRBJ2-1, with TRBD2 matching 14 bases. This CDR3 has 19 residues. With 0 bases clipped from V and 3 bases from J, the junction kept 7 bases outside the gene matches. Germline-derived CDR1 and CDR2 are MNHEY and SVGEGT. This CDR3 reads CASSYSAGTSGSHYNEQFF. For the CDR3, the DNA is TGTGCCAGCAGTTACTCGGCCGGGACTAGCGGGAGTCACTACAATGAGCAGTTCTTC.

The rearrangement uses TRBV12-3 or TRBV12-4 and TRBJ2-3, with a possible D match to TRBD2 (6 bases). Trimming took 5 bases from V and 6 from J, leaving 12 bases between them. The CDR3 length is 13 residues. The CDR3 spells CASSAGGGDTQYF. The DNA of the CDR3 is TGTGCCAGCAGTGCCGGGGGTGGGGATACGCAGTATTTT.

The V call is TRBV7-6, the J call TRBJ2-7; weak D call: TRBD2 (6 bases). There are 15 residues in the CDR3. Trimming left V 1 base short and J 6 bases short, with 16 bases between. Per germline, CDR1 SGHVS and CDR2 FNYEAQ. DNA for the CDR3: TGTGCCAGCAGCTTAGGGGCTAACGGGAGTGGCGAGCAGTACTTC. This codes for CASSLGANGSGEQYF.

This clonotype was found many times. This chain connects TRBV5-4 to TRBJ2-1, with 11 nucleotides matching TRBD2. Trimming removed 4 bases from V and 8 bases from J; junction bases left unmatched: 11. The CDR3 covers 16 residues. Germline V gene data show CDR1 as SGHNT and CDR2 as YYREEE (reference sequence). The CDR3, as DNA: TGTGCCAGCAGCCCGAGACTAGCGGGAAATTCGTATGAGCAGTTCTTC. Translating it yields CASSPRLAGNSYEQFF.

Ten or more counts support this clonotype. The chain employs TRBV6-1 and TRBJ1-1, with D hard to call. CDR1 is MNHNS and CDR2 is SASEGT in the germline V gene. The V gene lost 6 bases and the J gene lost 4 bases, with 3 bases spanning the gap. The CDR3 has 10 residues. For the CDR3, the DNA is TGTGCCAGCAGAGTCACTGAAGCTTTCTTT. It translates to CASRVTEAFF.

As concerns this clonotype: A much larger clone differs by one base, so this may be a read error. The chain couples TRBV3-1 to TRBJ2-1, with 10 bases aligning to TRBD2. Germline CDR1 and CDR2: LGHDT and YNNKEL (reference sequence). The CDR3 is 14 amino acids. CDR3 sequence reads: CASSQTGTSAEQSF. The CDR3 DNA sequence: TGTGCCAGCAGCCAAACCGGGACTAGCGCTGAGCAGTCCTTC.

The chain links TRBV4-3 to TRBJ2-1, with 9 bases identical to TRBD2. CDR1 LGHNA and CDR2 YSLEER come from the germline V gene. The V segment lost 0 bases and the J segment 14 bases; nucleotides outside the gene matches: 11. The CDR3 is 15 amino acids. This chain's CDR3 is CASSQDRDVGTSKFF. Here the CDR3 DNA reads TGCGCCAGCAGCCAAGATCGCGATGTCGGGACTAGCAAGTTCTTC.

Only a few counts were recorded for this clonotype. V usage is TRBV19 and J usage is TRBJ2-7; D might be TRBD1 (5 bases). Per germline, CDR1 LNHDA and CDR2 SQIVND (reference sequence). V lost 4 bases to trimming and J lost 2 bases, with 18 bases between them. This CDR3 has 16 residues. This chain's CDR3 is CASSNLDRGPPYEQYF. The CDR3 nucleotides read TGTGCCAGTAGTAATCTCGACAGAGGCCCCCCCTACGAGCAGTACTTC.

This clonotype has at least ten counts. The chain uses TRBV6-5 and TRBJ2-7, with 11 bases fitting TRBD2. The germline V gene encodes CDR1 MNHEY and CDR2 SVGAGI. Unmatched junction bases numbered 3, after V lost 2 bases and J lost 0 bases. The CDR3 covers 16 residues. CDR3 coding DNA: TGTGCCAGCAGTTACCTTGGGACTAGCGGCTCCTACGAGCAGTACTTC. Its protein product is CASSYLGTSGSYEQYF.